Listed below are T cell receptor beta chains from one sample, sequenced in a study of T cells after yellow fever vaccination. TCRdb fed the 5' RACE reads into MiXCR, producing one record per CDR3 protein. The sample carries a few hundred thousand distinct CDR3 sequences, roughly 4.8% recorded once. The sequences come from CD4+ T cells sorted from PBMCs, collected on the day of the yellow fever booster vaccination. The receptors stem from a man aged 18 to 30 who received the YFV17D yellow fever vaccine. The CDR3 runs from the conserved cysteine through the conserved F or W. The D gene is left open where the match is weak. Clone size, where shown, is once, few, many, or a class for clones that have expanded.

13	TRBJ1-2	TRBV7-9	few	NA	TGTGCCAGCAGCTTAAAAGGGGAGGACGGCTACACCTTC	CASSLKGEDGYTF
14	TRBJ2-5	TRBV20-1	NA	TRBD2	TGCAGTGCCCTTTCCGGTGGGGGGGGGAAGACCCAGTACTTC	CSALSGGGGKTQYF
13	TRBJ1-3	TRBV5-4	few	NA	TGTGCCAGCAGCTTAGACTCTGGAAACACCATATATTTT	CASSLDSGNTIYF
16	TRBJ2-6	TRBV6-2/TRBV6-3	few	NA	TGTGCCAGCACCTACGACACCCTCTCTGGGGCCAACGTCCTGACTTTC	CASTYDTLSGANVLTF
13	TRBJ1-1	TRBV4-3	NA	NA	TGCCCCAGCAGCGTGACAGTAAGGACTGAAGCTTTCTTT	CPSSVTVRTEAFF
14	TRBJ1-5	TRBV12-3/TRBV12-4	NA	NA	TGTGCCAGCAGCCGAATTTATAGCAATCAGCCCCAGCATTTT	CASSRIYSNQPQHF
15	TRBJ2-5	TRBV28	many	NA	TGTGCCAGCAGTACATCTGGGAGGTACCAAGAGACCCAGTACTTC	CASSTSGRYQETQYF
14	TRBJ1-1	TRBV27	many	NA	TGTGCCAGCAGAAGGCTCGAGGGGAACACTGAAGCTTTCTTT	CASRRLEGNTEAFF
14	TRBJ2-2	TRBV7-3	few	NA	TGTGCCAGCGGAGCGCAGGCGAACACCGGGGAGCTGTTTTTT	CASGAQANTGELFF
15	TRBJ1-1	TRBV4-3	many	NA	TGCGCCAGCAGCCCTTATGTGGGGGTGAACACTGAAGCTTTCTTT	CASSPYVGVNTEAFF
15	TRBJ2-4	TRBV5-6	few	NA	TGTGCCAGCAGCTCACCGGGCCTAGCCAAAAACATTCAGTACTTC	CASSSPGLAKNIQYF
15	TRBJ2-7	TRBV4-2	NA	TRBD1	TGTGCCAGCAGCCAGGGACAGGGGAACTCCTACGAGCAGTACTTC	CASSQGQGNSYEQYF
17	TRBJ2-3	TRBV7-3	few	TRBD2	TGTGCCAGCAGCGCCTGGGGACGGGCTAGCGGGAAAGATACGCAGTATTTT	CASSAWGRASGKDTQYF
15	TRBJ2-7	TRBV5-4	few	TRBD2	TGTGCCAGCAGCTTCGCAGGAGCGGGGTCCTACGAGCAGTACTTC	CASSFAGAGSYEQYF
16	TRBJ1-1	TRBV2	NA	TRBD1	TGTGCCAGCAGTGAGACAGGGGGCTGGGAAAACACTGAAGCTTTCTTT	CASSETGGWENTEAFF
14	TRBJ2-3	TRBV11-2	many	NA	TGTGCCAGCAGCTTAGAACCCAGCACAGATACGCAGTATTTT	CASSLEPSTDTQYF
18	TRBJ2-7	TRBV7-2	NA	NA	TGTGCCAGCAGCTTATGGGTGGGTGTAGCTACGAGCTCCTACGAGCAGTACTTC	CASSLWVGVATSSYEQYF
13	TRBJ2-2	TRBV7-3	few	NA	TGTGCCAGCAGCCCCCCAGGGGTGGGGGAGCTGTTTTTT	CASSPPGVGELFF
14	TRBJ2-7	TRBV13	few	NA	TGTGCCAGCAGATGGGCATTGGGTAGTTACGAGCAGTACTTC	CASRWALGSYEQYF
15	TRBJ1-5	TRBV20-1	NA	TRBD1	TGCAGTGCTAGAGATCGGGACAGGTTTAATCAGCCCCAGCATTTT	CSARDRDRFNQPQHF
13	TRBJ1-2	TRBV7-9	NA	TRBD1	TGTGCCAGCAGCCGGACAGGGGGCGATGGCTACACCTTC	CASSRTGGDGYTF
14	TRBJ2-5	TRBV20-1	NA	TRBD2	TGCAGTGCTAGCAACCGGGGGGAAGGAGAGACCCAGTACTTC	CSASNRGEGETQYF
13	TRBJ2-1	TRBV6-2/TRBV6-3	many	TRBD2	TGTGCCAGCAGTAAAGCGGCGGGGGTTGAGCAGTTCTTC	CASSKAAGVEQFF
11	TRBJ2-7	TRBV18	few	NA	TGTGCCAGCTCACCGATGGGCGAGCAGTACTTC	CASSPMGEQYF
15	TRBJ2-1	TRBV10-3	few	TRBD2	TGTGCCATCAAGGATAGCGGGGGGGCTTACAATGAGCAGTTCTTC	CAIKDSGGAYNEQFF
15	TRBJ1-1	TRBV3-1	NA	NA	TGTGCCAGCAGCCAAGGGGCCGGGACTAACACTGAAGCTTTCTTT	CASSQGAGTNTEAFF
14	TRBJ1-2	TRBV12-3/TRBV12-4	few	TRBD1	TGTGCCAGCAGCGTGGGACAGGACTACTATGGCTACACCTTC	CASSVGQDYYGYTF
11	TRBJ1-1	TRBV2	NA	NA	TGTGCCAGCATCGGGAACACTGAAGCTTTCTTT	CASIGNTEAFF
14	TRBJ2-5	TRBV7-2	few	NA	TGTGCCAGCAGCTTTTATCGGTCGGAAGAGACCCAGTACTTC	CASSFYRSEETQYF
16	TRBJ2-2	TRBV5-6	many	TRBD1	TGTGCCAGCAGCTTGTTCGGACAGGAATACACCGGGGAGCTGTTTTTT	CASSLFGQEYTGELFF
12	TRBJ1-2	TRBV28	few	NA	TGTGCCAGCAGTTTCCTCCGGTCTAGCTACACCTTC	CASSFLRSSYTF
15	TRBJ1-6	TRBV5-1	NA	NA	TGCGCCAGCAGCTTTCGGACAGCTACTAATTCACCCCTCCACTTT	CASSFRTATNSPLHF
14	TRBJ1-5	TRBV21-1	NA	NA	TGTGCCAGCAGCAAAGACAGGGCAAATCAGCCCCAGCATTTT	CASSKDRANQPQHF
15	TRBJ2-3	TRBV11-1	NA	NA	TGTGCCAGCAGCCAACGGGACACCTACACAGATACGCAGTATTTT	CASSQRDTYTDTQYF
14	TRBJ1-2	TRBV28	few	NA	TGTGCCAGCACCTCCCCGGGGAGTTCCTATGGCTACACCTTC	CASTSPGSSYGYTF
12	TRBJ1-2	TRBV20-1	few	NA	TGCAGTGCCGCCCTCCCCGGGTATGGCTACACCTTC	CSAALPGYGYTF
12	TRBJ1-1	TRBV5-1	NA	NA	TGCGCCAGCAGCGAAGGGGATACTGAAGCTTTCTTT	CASSEGDTEAFF
13	TRBJ2-3	TRBV4-3	NA	TRBD2	TGCGCCAGCAGCCACACTAGCGAGGATACGCAGTATTTT	CASSHTSEDTQYF
13	TRBJ1-2	TRBV18	NA	TRBD1	TGTGCCAGCTCACCCCGACAGGGGGAAGGCTACACCTTC	CASSPRQGEGYTF
14	TRBJ1-1	TRBV7-2	NA	NA	TGTGCCAGCAGCTTATTCTCCAGAAACACTGAAGCTTTCTTT	CASSLFSRNTEAFF
13	TRBJ1-1	TRBV6-1	few	NA	TGTGCCAGCAGCGACCTAATGAACACTGAAGCTTTCTTT	CASSDLMNTEAFF
13	TRBJ1-6	TRBV7-6	NA	TRBD1	TGTGCCAGCAGTTACAGGGGTGATTCACCCCTCCACTTT	CASSYRGDSPLHF
13	TRBJ1-3	TRBV29-1	few	NA	TGCAGCGTGAGCACGGTCTCTGGAAACACCATATATTTT	CSVSTVSGNTIYF
17	TRBJ2-5	TRBV2	few	TRBD2	TGTGCCAGCAGTCGCGAGCGGGGGGGCCAGCTGGGGGAGACCCAGTACTTC	CASSRERGGQLGETQYF
15	TRBJ1-1	TRBV20-1	few	NA	TGCAGTGCTAGAGATAGCCGGGGCCCGAACACTGAAGCCTTCTTT	CSARDSRGPNTEAFF
15	TRBJ2-3	TRBV29-1	many	TRBD2	TGCAGCGTTGTTTGGGCGGGGGGTTCCACAGATACGCAGTATTTT	CSVVWAGGSTDTQYF
13	TRBJ1-1	TRBV20-1	NA	NA	TGCAGTGCTAGAGATCTCTTCCGAACTGGGGCTTTCTTT	CSARDLFRTGAFF
15	TRBJ1-5	TRBV12-3/TRBV12-4	few	NA	TGTGCCAGCAGTTTTCAGACGGGTATAGGTCAGCCCCAGCATTTT	CASSFQTGIGQPQHF
14	TRBJ2-4	TRBV19	NA	NA	TGTGCCAGTAGTAGAGAAGTAGCCAAAAACATTCAGTACTTC	CASSREVAKNIQYF
13	TRBJ2-3	TRBV11-2	NA	NA	TGTGCCAGCAGCTTAGACTTCACACATACGCAGTATTTT	CASSLDFTHTQYF
15	TRBJ2-1	TRBV7-3	few	NA	TGTGCCAGCAGCTCATCGTTGAGCTCCTACAATGAGCAGTTCTTC	CASSSSLSSYNEQFF
17	TRBJ1-5	TRBV28	few	NA	TGTGCCAGCAGCTCCCCTGCCACAGGGATCAGCAATCAGCCCCAGCATTTT	CASSSPATGISNQPQHF
14	TRBJ1-1	TRBV7-9	few	NA	TGTGCCAGCAGCTTATCGTCAGGGCACACTGAAGCTTTCTTT	CASSLSSGHTEAFF